This T cell receptor beta chain came from a study of identical twins. With respect to this clonotype: At one end the junction does not follow the germline gene, possibly because of a read error.

A universal primer site was added by template switching, and unique molecular identifiers were carried by the cDNA. Using its own MiXCR run on the 5' RACE reads, TCRdb lists one record per CDR3 protein. The sample carries 300,000 to 400,000 distinct CDR3 sequences, roughly 12% recorded once. Germline CDR1 is SEHNR and CDR2 is FQNEAQ (reference sequence). CDR3 size: 14 residues. Another study also made use of these data, one on yellow fever vaccine responses in identical twins.

Sequenced input: CD8+ T cells sorted from blood. The V and J genes are TRBV7-9 and TRBJ2-7; the D gene could be TRBD1 or TRBD2 (5 bases each). The receptor's source is a woman younger than 35 in good health. The CDR3 DNA follows: TGTGCCAGCAGCTCAGAGGGGACGGAGGCGAAATTATCTTTC. As protein: CASSSEGTEAKLSF.